This is a list of T cell receptor beta chains from one sample in a study of T-cell memory formation after mild COVID-19. TCRdb analysed the 5' RACE reads with MiXCR anew, one entry per CDR3 protein. The top ten clones hold roughly 8.3% of a sample with about 560,000 distinct CDR3 sequences, roughly 22% of them seen once. The source material was PBMCs or a T cell subset sorted from them (not recorded which). Every receptor here comes from an adult woman who had mild COVID-19 (a few samples of this study predate the infection). Cell type and time point are not known. CDR3s include the opening cysteine and the closing phenylalanine or tryptophan. The D gene is left open where the match is weak. The size of a clone is reported for some rows only, either as once, few or many, or as a class for expanded clones.

>TRBD2|TRBJ2-5|TRBV9|few
CASSAGGAETQYF
TGTGCCAGCAGTGCGGGGGGAGCAGAGACCCAGTACTTC
>TRBD1|TRBJ2-5|TRBV27|.
CASSKNRGRWETQYF
TGTGCCAGCTCAAAAAACAGGGGGCGCTGGGAGACCCAGTACTTC
>.|TRBJ1-3|TRBV7-9|.
CASSLAGRFSGNTIYF
TGTGCCAGCAGCTTAGCGGGCCGCTTCTCTGGAAACACCATATATTTT
>TRBD1|TRBJ2-1|TRBV18|few
CASSPDRAPYNEQFF
TGTGCCAGCTCACCGGACAGGGCACCCTACAATGAGCAGTTCTTC
>.|TRBJ2-3|TRBV5-1|few
CASSLDSKNTDTQYF
TGCGCCAGCAGCTTGGACAGCAAGAACACAGATACGCAGTATTTT
>TRBD1|TRBJ2-1|TRBV24-1|once
CATSDLPRQGSADEQFF
TGTGCCACCAGTGATCTCCCCAGACAGGGGTCGGCGGATGAGCAGTTCTTC
>.|TRBJ2-5|TRBV7-9|once
CASSLPRGQSQETQYF
TGTGCCAGCAGCTTACCGCGGGGACAAAGCCAAGAGACCCAGTACTTC
>TRBD2|TRBJ2-1|TRBV20-1|many
CSARPGLAGSYNEQFF
TGCAGTGCTAGACCGGGACTAGCGGGTTCTTACAATGAGCAGTTCTTC
>.|TRBJ2-7|TRBV5-1|.
CASSLDMRGNYEQYF
TGCGCCAGCAGCTTGGATATGCGGGGAAATTACGAGCAGTACTTC
>.|TRBJ1-6|TRBV5-6|.
CASSLGQAFLHF
TGTGCCAGCAGCTTGGGACAGGCCTTCCTCCACTTT
>.|TRBJ2-7|TRBV14|.
CASSQDLRPQGHEQYF
TGTGCCAGCAGCCAAGACCTTCGCCCCCAAGGCCACGAGCAGTACTTC
>TRBD2|TRBJ2-3|TRBV20-1|many
CSARKSGGGSNTQYF
TGCAGTGCTAGAAAGAGCGGGGGGGGTAGTAATACGCAGTATTTT
>.|TRBJ2-1|TRBV15|many
CATSRTIDEQFF
TGTGCCACCAGCAGAACTATCGATGAGCAGTTCTTC
>.|TRBJ1-2|TRBV4-1|few
CASSQEQGPRYGYTF
TGCGCCAGCAGCCAAGAACAGGGACCCCGCTATGGCTACACCTTC
>TRBD1|TRBJ1-1|TRBV7-9|few
CASSGTGQIGEAFF
TGTGCCAGCAGCGGAACGGGACAGATCGGTGAAGCTTTCTTT
>.|TRBJ1-1|TRBV19|few
CASSMSREFLGDTEAFF
TGTGCCAGTAGTATGTCCAGGGAGTTCTTAGGGGACACTGAAGCTTTCTTT
>.|TRBJ2-2|TRBV12-3/TRBV12-4|few
CASSPGRQGISQNTGELFF
TGTGCCAGCAGCCCCGGGCGGCAGGGGATTTCCCAGAACACCGGGGAGCTGTTTTTT
>.|TRBJ1-1|TRBV5-1|few
CASSLGIDRPGGEAFF
TGCGCCAGCAGCTTGGGGATCGACAGACCTGGAGGTGAAGCTTTCTTT
>TRBD2|TRBJ2-1|TRBV7-3|few
CASSRTSGTNNNEQFF
TGTGCCAGCAGCCGGACTAGCGGGACGAATAACAATGAGCAGTTCTTC
>.|TRBJ1-4|TRBV19|few
CASSMGGDPEKLFF
TGTGCCAGTAGTATGGGGGGGGACCCCGAAAAACTGTTTTTT
>.|TRBJ2-1|TRBV29-1|.
CSVRDDSYNEQFF
TGCAGCGTTCGGGACGACTCCTACAATGAGCAGTTCTTC
>.|TRBJ2-5|TRBV12-3/TRBV12-4|.
CASSFYDGGSETQYF
TGTGCCAGCAGTTTCTACGATGGGGGCTCAGAGACCCAGTACTTC
>TRBD1|TRBJ2-7|TRBV20-1|.
CSATGQYEQYF
TGCAGTGCTACGGGACAGTACGAGCAGTACTTC
>TRBD2|TRBJ2-1|TRBV6-5|.
CASQGGRMNNEQFF
TGTGCCAGCCAGGGCGGGAGGATGAACAATGAGCAGTTCTTC
>TRBD2|TRBJ2-1|TRBV15|few
CATSNLAGGPNEQFF
TGTGCCACCAGCAACTTGGCGGGAGGGCCAAATGAGCAGTTCTTC
>.|TRBJ1-1|TRBV10-3|.
CAISEGLNTEAFF
TGTGCCATCAGTGAGGGCCTGAACACTGAAGCTTTCTTT
>TRBD1|TRBJ1-1|TRBV30|few
CAWSPQGARAFF
TGTGCCTGGAGTCCTCAGGGGGCGCGAGCTTTCTTT
>.|TRBJ1-5|TRBV12-3/TRBV12-4|few
CASSFGRSNQPQHF
TGTGCCAGCAGCTTCGGACGGAGCAATCAGCCCCAGCATTTT
>TRBD2|TRBJ2-1|TRBV3-1|few
CASSHGLAGGPGDEQFF
TGTGCCAGCAGCCACGGACTAGCGGGAGGGCCGGGAGATGAGCAGTTCTTC
>TRBD2|TRBJ2-2|TRBV10-3|.
CAISELAGGPNTGELFF
TGTGCCATCAGTGAGTTGGCGGGAGGGCCAAACACCGGGGAGCTGTTTTTT
>TRBD2|TRBJ2-3|TRBV5-6|few
CASAKRTSAADTQYF
TGTGCCAGCGCTAAGAGGACTAGCGCGGCAGATACGCAGTATTTT
>TRBD2|TRBJ2-1|TRBV7-2|many
CASSLRGGSSYNEQFF
TGTGCCAGCAGCTTAAGAGGCGGGAGCTCCTACAATGAGCAGTTCTTC
>.|TRBJ1-2|TRBV7-9|.
CASSLWNGGYTF
TGTGCCAGCAGCTTATGGAACGGGGGCTACACCTTC
>TRBD1|TRBJ2-6|TRBV5-1|few
CASSGTGNSGANVLTF
TGCGCCAGCAGCGGGACAGGGAACTCTGGGGCCAACGTCCTGACTTTC
>TRBD2|TRBJ2-7|TRBV6-5|.
CASKAASGETLYEQYF
TGTGCCAGCAAGGCGGCTAGCGGGGAGACTTTATACGAGCAGTACTTC
>TRBD1|TRBJ1-6|TRBV7-2|few
CASMLTGAENSPLHF
TGTGCCAGCATGCTTACAGGGGCTGAGAATTCACCCCTCCACTTT
>TRBD2|TRBJ2-3|TRBV20-1|.
CSANFPGLARDTQYF
TGCAGTGCTAACTTTCCGGGACTAGCGAGAGATACGCAGTATTTT
>.|TRBJ2-2|TRBV19|many
CASSIYFVGPNTGELFF
TGTGCCAGTAGTATTTACTTTGTGGGGCCGAACACCGGGGAGCTGTTTTTT
>.|TRBJ1-1|TRBV20-1|many
CSASRGIRTEAFF
TGCAGTGCTAGCAGGGGAATTAGGACTGAAGCTTTCTTT
>.|TRBJ2-5|TRBV4-1|few
CASSQGGTAQETQYF
TGCGCCAGCAGCCAGGGGGGGACAGCACAAGAGACCCAGTACTTC
>.|TRBJ2-7|TRBV7-8|many
CASSPSRGPARKIEQYF
TGTGCCAGCAGCCCGTCCCGGGGGCCTGCCCGCAAAATCGAGCAGTACTTC
>TRBD1|TRBJ2-5|TRBV29-1|few
CSVDLAGGLETQYF
TGCAGCGTTGACCTGGCAGGGGGCTTGGAGACCCAGTACTTC
>TRBD2|TRBJ2-7|TRBV27|few
CASSPSVFSGWGYEQYF
TGTGCCAGCAGCCCCTCCGTATTTAGCGGGTGGGGATACGAGCAGTACTTC
>.|TRBJ1-5|TRBV5-5|few
CASSLGTTRNQPQHF
TGTGCCAGCAGCTTGGGGACCACCCGAAATCAGCCCCAGCATTTT
>.|TRBJ1-1|TRBV5-1|few
CASSPGYKNTEAFF
TGCGCCAGCAGCCCCGGTTACAAGAACACTGAAGCTTTCTTT
>TRBD1|TRBJ2-1|TRBV6-6|.
CASSPGGAGPYNEQFF
TGTGCCAGCAGTCCAGGGGGCGCAGGGCCCTACAATGAGCAGTTCTTC
>TRBD1|TRBJ1-1|TRBV7-2|few
CASSFRGPTEAFF
TGTGCCAGCAGCTTCAGGGGGCCCACTGAAGCTTTCTTT
>TRBD1|TRBJ1-5|TRBV28|few
CASSSSGQGVHQPQHF
TGTGCCAGCAGTTCCTCTGGACAGGGGGTGCATCAGCCCCAGCATTTT
>TRBD1|TRBJ2-5|TRBV7-2|.
CASSAAAGSGGVLQYF
TGTGCCAGCAGCGCGGCGGCCGGGTCAGGGGGTGTCCTCCAGTACTTC
>.|TRBJ2-7|TRBV19|.
CASSLSTGSWPYEQYF
TGTGCCAGTAGTCTTAGCACAGGGTCTTGGCCATACGAGCAGTACTTC
>TRBD1|TRBJ2-7|TRBV19|.
CASSITGGSYEQYF
TGTGCCAGTAGTATAACAGGGGGCTCCTACGAGCAGTACTTC
>.|TRBJ1-1|TRBV7-6|.
CARSLSGSTEAFF
TGTGCCAGAAGCTTGTCGGGATCAACTGAAGCTTTCTTT
>.|TRBJ2-2|TRBV6-5|.
CASTLEGGWSLNTGELFF
TGTGCCAGCACCCTCGAGGGCGGCTGGTCCCTGAACACCGGGGAGCTGTTTTTT
>.|TRBJ2-1|TRBV24-1|few
CATSDLQVRNEQFF
TGTGCCACCAGTGATCTTCAGGTCCGTAATGAGCAGTTCTTC